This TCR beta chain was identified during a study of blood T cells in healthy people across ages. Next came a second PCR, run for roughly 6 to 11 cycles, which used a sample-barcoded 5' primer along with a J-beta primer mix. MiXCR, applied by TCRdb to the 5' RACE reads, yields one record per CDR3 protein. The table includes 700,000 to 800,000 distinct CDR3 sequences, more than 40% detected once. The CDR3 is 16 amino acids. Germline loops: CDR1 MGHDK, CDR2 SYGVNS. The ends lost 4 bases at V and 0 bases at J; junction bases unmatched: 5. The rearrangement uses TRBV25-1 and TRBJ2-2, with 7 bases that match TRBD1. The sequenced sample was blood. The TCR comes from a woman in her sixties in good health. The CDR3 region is CASSGTGLANTGELFF. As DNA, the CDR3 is TGTGCCAGCAGTGGGACAGGTCTCGCGAACACCGGGGAGCTGTTTTTT. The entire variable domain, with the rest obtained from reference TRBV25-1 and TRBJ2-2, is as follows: EADIYQTPRYLVIGTGKKITLECSQTMGHDKMYWYQQDPGMELHLIHYSYGVNSTEKGDLSSESTVSRIRTEHFPLTLESARPSHTSQYLCASSGTGLANTGELFFGEGSRLTVL.